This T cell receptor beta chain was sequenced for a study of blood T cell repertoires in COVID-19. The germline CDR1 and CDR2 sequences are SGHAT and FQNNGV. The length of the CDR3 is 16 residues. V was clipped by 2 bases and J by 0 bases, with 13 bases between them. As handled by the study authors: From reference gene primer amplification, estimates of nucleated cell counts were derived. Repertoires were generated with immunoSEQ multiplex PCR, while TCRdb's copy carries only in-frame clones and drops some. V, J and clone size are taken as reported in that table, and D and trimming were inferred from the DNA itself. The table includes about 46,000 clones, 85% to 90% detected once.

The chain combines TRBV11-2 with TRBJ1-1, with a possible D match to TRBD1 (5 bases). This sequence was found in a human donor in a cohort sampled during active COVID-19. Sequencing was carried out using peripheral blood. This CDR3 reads CASSLLSGFMNTEAFF. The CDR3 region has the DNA TGTGCCAGCAGCTTATTGTCAGGGTTCATGAACACTGAAGCTTTCTTT.